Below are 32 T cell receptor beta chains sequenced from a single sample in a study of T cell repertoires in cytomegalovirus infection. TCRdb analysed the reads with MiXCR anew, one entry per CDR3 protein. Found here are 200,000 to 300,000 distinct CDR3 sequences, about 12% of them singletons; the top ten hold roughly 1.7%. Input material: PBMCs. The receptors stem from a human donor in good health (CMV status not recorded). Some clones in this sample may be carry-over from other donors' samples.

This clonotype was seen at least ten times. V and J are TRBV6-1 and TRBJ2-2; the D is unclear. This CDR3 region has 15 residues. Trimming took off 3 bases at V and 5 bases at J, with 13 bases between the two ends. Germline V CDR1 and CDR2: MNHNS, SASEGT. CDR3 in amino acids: CASSDGLVLTGELFF. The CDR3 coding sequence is TGTGCCAGCAGTGACGGTCTAGTATTGACCGGGGAGCTGTTTTTT.

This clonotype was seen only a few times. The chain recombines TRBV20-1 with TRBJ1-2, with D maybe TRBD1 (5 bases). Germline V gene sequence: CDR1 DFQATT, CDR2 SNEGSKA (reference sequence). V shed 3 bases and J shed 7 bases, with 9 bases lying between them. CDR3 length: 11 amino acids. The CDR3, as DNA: TGCAGTGCTAGTAACACAGGTGGCTACACCTTC. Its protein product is CSASNTGGYTF.

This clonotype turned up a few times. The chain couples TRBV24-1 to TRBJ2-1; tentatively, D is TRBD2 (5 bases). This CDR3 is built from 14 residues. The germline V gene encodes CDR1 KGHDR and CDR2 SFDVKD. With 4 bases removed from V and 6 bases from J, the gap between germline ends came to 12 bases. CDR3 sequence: CATSEYPGSNEQFF. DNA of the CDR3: TGTGCCACCAGTGAATACCCGGGGTCCAATGAGCAGTTCTTC.

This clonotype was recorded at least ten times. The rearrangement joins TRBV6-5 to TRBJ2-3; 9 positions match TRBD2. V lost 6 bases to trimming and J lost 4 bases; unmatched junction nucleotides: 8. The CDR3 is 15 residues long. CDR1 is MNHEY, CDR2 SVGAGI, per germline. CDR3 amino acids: CASSRVREGPDTQYF. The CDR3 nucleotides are TGTGCCAGCAGCCGGGTGCGGGAGGGCCCAGATACGCAGTATTTT.

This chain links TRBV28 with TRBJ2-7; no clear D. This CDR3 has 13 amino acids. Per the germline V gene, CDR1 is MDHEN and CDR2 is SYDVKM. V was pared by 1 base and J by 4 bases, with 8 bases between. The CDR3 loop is CASSLSAIYEQYF. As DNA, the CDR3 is TGTGCCAGCAGTTTATCGGCAATTTACGAGCAGTACTTC. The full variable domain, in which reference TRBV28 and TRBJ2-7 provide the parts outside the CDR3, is DVKVTQSSRYLVKRTGEKVFLECVQDMDHENMFWYRQDPGLGLRLIYFSYDVKMKEKGDIPEGYSVSREKKERFSLILESASTNQTSMYLCASSLSAIYEQYFGPGTRLTVT.

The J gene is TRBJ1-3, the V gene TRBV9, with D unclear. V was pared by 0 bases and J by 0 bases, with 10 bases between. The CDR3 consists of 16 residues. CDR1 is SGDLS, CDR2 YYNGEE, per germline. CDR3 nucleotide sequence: TGTGCCAGCAGCGTAGAAGTAGGATTCTCTGGAAACACCATATATTTT. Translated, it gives CASSVEVGFSGNTIYF.

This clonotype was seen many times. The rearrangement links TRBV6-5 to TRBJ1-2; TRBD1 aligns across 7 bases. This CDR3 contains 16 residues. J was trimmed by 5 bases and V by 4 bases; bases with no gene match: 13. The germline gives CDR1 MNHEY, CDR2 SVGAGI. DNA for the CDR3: TGTGCCAGCAGTTTGGGACAGACTATTAGAGCGTATGGCTACACCTTC. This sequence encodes CASSLGQTIRAYGYTF.

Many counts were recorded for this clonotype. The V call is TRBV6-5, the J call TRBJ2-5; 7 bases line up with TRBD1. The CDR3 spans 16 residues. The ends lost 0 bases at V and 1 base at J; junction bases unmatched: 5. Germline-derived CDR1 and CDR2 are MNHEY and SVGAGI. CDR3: CASSYSGGAGQETQYF. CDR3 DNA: TGTGCCAGCAGTTACTCAGGGGGCGCGGGCCAAGAGACCCAGTACTTC.

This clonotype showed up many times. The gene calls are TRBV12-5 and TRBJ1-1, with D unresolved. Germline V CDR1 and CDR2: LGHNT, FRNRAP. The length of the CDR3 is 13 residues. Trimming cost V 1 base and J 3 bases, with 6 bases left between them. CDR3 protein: CASGLELDTEAFF. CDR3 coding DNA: TGTGCTAGTGGTTTGGAGTTAGACACTGAAGCTTTCTTT.

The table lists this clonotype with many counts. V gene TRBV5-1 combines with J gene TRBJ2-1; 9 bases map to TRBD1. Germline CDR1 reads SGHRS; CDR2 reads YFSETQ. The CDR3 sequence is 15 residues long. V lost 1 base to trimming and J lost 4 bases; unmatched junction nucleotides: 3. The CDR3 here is CASSLSGTGYNEQFF. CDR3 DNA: TGCGCCAGCAGCTTGTCGGGGACAGGGTACAATGAGCAGTTCTTC.

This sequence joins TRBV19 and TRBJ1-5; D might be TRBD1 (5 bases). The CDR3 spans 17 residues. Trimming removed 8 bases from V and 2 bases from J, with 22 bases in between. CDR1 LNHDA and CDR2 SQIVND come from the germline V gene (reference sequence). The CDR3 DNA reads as TGTGCCAGTCGTCATGAGCCCGGGGGAGTGGGCAATCAGCCCCAGCATTTT. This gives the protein CASRHEPGGVGNQPQHF.

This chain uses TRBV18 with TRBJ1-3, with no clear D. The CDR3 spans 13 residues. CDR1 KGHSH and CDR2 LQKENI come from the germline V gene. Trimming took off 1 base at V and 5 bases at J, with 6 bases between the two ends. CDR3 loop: CASSPLGRNTIYF. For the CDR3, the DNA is TGTGCCAGCTCACCACTAGGCCGAAACACCATATATTTT.

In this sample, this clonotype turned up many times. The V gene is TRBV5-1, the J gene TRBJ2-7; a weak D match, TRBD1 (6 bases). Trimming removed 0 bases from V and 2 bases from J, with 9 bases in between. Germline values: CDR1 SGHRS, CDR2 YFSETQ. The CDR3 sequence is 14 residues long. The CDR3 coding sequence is TGCGCCAGCAGCTTGGACAGGGCTGCCTACGAGCAGTACTTC. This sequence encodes CASSLDRAAYEQYF.

The CDR3 nucleotides are TGTGCCAGTAGTATAGACTGGGACACCGGGGAGCTGTTTTTT. This gives the protein CASSIDWDTGELFF. The V and J genes are TRBV19 and TRBJ2-2; D is uncertain. V lost 0 bases and J lost 3, with 5 bases in between. Germline CDR1 and CDR2: LNHDA and SQIVND (reference sequence). The CDR3 totals 14 residues.

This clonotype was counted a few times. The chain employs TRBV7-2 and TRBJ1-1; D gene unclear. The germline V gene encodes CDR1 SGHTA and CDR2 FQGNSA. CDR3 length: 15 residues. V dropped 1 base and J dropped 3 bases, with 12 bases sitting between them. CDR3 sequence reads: CASSLVPTQHTEAFF. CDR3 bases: TGTGCCAGCAGCTTAGTCCCCACTCAACACACTGAAGCTTTCTTT.

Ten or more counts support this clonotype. The CDR3 DNA is TGTGCCAGCAGCTTAGCAGGAGGTCCGGGGATGAACACTGAAGCTTTCTTT. It specifies CASSLAGGPGMNTEAFF. The rearrangement joins TRBV7-8 to TRBJ1-1; D is ambiguous. The germline gives CDR1 SGHVS, CDR2 FQNEAQ. The CDR3 loop spans 17 amino acids. V lost 0 bases and J 0 bases, leaving 14 bases between the germline ends.

CDR3 DNA: TGTGCCAGCAGCGGGGGACTGCTAATGAGGGAGCAGTACTTC. Translating gives CASSGGLLMREQYF. The chain uses TRBV7-9 and TRBJ2-7, with a tentative D call TRBD2 (6 bases). This CDR3 has 14 amino acids. Germline CDR1 and CDR2: SEHNR and FQNEAQ (reference sequence). V was pared by 5 bases and J by 7 bases, with 18 bases between.

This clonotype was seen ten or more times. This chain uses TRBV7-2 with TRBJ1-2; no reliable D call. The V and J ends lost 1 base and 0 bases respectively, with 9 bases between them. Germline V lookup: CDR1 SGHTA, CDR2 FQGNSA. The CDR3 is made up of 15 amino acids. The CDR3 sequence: CASSLGRAANYGYTF. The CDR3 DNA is TGTGCCAGCAGCTTAGGAAGGGCGGCTAACTATGGCTACACCTTC.

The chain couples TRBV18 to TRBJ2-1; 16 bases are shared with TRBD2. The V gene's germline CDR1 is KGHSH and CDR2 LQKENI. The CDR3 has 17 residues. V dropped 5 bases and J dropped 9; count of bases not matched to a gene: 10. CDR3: CASSSGLAGGRFGEQFF. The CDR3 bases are TGTGCCAGCTCATCGGGACTAGCGGGAGGGCGATTTGGTGAGCAGTTCTTC. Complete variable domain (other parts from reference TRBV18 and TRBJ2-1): NAGVMQNPRHLVRRRGQEARLRCSPMKGHSHVYWYRQLPEEGLKFMVYLQKENIIDESGMPKERFSAEFPKEGPSILRIQQVVRGDSAAYFCASSSGLAGGRFGEQFFGPGTRLTVL.

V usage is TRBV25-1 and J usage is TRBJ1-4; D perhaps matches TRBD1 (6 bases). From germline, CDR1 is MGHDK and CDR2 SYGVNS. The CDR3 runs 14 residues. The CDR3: CAVSDSSTNEKLFF. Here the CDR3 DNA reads TGTGCGGTATCGGACAGTTCAACTAATGAAAAACTGTTTTTT.

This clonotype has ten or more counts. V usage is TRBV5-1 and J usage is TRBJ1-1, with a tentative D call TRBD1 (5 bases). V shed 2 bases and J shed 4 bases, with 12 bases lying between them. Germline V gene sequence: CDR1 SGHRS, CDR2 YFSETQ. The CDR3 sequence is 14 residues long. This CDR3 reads CASSFFGGGTEAFF. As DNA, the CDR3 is TGCGCCAGCAGCTTTTTCGGGGGGGGCACTGAAGCTTTCTTT.

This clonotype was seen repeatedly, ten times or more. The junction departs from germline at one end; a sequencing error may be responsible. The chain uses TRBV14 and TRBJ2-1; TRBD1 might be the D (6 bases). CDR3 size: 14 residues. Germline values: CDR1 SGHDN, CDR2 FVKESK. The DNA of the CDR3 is TGTGCCAGCAGTCAAGCCAGGGGCCACAATGAGCAGTTCTTC. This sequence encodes CASSQARGHNEQFF.

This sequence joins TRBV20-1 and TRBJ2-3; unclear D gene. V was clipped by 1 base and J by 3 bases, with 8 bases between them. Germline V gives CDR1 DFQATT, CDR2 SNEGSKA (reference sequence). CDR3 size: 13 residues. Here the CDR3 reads CSARGIETDTQYF. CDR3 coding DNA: TGCAGTGCTAGAGGGATTGAGACAGATACGCAGTATTTT.

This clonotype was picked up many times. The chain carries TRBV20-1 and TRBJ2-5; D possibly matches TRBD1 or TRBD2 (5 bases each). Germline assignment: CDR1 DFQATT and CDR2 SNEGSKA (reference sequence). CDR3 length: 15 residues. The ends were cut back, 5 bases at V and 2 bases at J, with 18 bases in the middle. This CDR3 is CSACAGTDVQETQYF. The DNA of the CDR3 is TGCAGTGCTTGTGCCGGGACGGATGTTCAAGAGACCCAGTACTTC.

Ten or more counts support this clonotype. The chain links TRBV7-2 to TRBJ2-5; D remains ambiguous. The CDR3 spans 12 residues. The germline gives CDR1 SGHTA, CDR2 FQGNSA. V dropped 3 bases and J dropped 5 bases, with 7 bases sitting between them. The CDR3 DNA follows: TGTGCCAGCAGCTTCACCTTTGAGACCCAGTACTTC. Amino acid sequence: CASSFTFETQYF. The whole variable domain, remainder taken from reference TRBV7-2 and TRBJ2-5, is GAGVSQSPSNKVTEKGKDVELRCDPISGHTALYWYRQSLGQGLEFLIYFQGNSAPDKSGLPSDRFSAERTGGSVSTLTIQRTQQEDSAVYLCASSFTFETQYFGPGTRLLVL.

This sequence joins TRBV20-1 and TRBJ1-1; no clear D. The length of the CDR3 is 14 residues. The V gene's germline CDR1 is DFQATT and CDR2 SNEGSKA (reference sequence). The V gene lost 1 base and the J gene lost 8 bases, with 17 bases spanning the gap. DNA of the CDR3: TGCAGTGCTAGAGCAGATTTGACACCACTAGAAGCTTTCTTT. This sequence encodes CSARADLTPLEAFF.

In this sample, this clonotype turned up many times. CDR3 residues: CASSLFDKGAAGANVLTF. Written as DNA, the CDR3 is TGTGCCAGCAGCTTATTCGATAAAGGGGCTGCAGGGGCCAACGTCCTGACTTTC. The chain combines TRBV7-9 with TRBJ2-6, with D possibly TRBD1 on 5 matching bases. V lost 2 bases to trimming and J lost 4 bases, with 18 bases between them. There are 18 residues in the CDR3. Germline V gives CDR1 SEHNR, CDR2 FQNEAQ (reference sequence).

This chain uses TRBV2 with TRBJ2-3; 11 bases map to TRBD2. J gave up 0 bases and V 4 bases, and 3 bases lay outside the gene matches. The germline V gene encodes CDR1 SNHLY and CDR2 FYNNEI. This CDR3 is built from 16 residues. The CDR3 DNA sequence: TGTGCCAGCAGTGGGGGACTAGCGGTGAGCACAGATACGCAGTATTTT. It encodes CASSGGLAVSTDTQYF. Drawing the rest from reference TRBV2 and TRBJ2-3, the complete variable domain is EPEVTQTPSHQVTQMGQEVILRCVPISNHLYFYWYRQILGQKVEFLVSFYNNEISEKSEIFDDQFSVERPDGSNFTLKIRSTKLEDSAMYFCASSGGLAVSTDTQYFGPGTRLTVL.

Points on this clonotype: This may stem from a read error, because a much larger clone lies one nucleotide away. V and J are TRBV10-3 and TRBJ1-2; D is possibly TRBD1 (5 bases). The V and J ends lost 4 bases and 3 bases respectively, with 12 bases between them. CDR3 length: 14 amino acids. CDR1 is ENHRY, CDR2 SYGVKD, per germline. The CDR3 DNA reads TGTGCCATCAGTGCCAAACAGGAAGACTATGGCTACACCTTC. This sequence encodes CAISAKQEDYGYTF.

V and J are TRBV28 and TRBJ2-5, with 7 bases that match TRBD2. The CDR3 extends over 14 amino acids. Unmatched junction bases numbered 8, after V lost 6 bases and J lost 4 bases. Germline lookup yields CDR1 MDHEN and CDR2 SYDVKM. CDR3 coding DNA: TGTGCCAGCAGGACGACGGGGGGACGAGAGACCCAGTACTTC. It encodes CASRTTGGRETQYF.

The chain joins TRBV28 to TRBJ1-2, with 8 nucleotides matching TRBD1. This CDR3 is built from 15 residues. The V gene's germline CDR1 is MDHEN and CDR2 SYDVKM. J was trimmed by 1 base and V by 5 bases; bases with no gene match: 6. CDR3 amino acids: CASSKQGASNYGYTF. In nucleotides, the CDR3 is TGTGCCAGCAGTAAGCAGGGGGCCAGTAACTATGGCTACACCTTC.

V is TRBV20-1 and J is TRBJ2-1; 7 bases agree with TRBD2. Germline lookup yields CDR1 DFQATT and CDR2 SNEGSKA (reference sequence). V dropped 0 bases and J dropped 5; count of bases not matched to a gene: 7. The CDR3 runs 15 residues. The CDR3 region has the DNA TGCAGTGCTAGAGATCGAGTCGGGGGGAACAATGAGCAGTTCTTC. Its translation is CSARDRVGGNNEQFF.